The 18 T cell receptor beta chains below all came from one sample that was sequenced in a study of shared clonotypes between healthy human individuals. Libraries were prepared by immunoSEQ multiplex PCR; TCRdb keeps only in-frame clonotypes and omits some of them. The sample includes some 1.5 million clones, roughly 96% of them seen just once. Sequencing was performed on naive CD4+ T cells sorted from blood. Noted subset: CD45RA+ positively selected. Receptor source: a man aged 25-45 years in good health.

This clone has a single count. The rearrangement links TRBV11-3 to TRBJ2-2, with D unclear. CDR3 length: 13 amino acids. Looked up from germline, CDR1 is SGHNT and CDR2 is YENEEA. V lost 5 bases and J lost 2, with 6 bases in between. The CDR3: CASSRGNTGELFF. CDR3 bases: TGTGCCAGCAGCCGCGGAAACACCGGGGAGCTGTTTTTT.

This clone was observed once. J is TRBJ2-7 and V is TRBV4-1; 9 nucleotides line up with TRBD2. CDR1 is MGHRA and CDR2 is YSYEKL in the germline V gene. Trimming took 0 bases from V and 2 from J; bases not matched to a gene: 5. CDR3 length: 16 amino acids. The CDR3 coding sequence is TGCGCCAGCAGCCAAGAACGCTTAGCGGGAGCCTACGAGCAGTACTTC. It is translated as CASSQERLAGAYEQYF.

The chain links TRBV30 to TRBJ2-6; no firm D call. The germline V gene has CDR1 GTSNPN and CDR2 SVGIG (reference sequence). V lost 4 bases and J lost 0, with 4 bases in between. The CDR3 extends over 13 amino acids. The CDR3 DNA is TGTGCCTGGAAGGGCTCTGGGGCCAACGTCCTGACTTTC. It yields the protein CAWKGSGANVLTF.

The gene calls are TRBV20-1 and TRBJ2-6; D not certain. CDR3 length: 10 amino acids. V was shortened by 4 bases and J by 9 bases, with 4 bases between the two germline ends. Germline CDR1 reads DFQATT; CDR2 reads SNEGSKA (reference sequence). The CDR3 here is CSANLNVLTF. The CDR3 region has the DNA TGCAGTGCTAACCTCAACGTCCTGACTTTC.

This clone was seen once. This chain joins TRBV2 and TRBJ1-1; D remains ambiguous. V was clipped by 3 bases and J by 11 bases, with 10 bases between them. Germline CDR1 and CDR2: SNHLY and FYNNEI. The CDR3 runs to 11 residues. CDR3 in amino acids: CASSERAGAFF. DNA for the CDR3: TGTGCCAGCAGTGAGAGGGCTGGGGCTTTCTTT.

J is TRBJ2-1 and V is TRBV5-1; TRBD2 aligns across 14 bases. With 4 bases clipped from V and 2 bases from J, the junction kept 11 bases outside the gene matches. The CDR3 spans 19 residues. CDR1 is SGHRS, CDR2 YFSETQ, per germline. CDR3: CASSQGLAGVGSAYNEQFF. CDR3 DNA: TGCGCCAGCAGCCAGGGACTAGCGGGAGTAGGATCGGCCTACAATGAGCAGTTCTTC.

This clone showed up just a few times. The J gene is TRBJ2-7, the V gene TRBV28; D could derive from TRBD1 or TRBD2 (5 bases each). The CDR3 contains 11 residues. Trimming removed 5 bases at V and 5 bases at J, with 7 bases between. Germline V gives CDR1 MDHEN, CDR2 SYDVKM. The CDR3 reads CASSRGHEQYF. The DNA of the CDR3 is TGTGCCAGCAGTCGGGGCCACGAGCAGTACTTC.

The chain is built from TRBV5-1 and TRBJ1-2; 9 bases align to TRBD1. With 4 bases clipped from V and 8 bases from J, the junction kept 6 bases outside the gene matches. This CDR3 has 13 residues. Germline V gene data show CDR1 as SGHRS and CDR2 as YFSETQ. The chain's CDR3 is CASSVTGGHGYTF. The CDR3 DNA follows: TGCGCCAGCAGCGTGACAGGGGGTCACGGCTACACCTTC.

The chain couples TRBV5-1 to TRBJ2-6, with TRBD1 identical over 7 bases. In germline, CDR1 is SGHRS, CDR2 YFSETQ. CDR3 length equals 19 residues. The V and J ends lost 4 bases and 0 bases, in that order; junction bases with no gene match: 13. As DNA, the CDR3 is TGCGCCAGCAGCCACGAACCTCCGGACAGGCTCTCTGGGGCCAACGTCCTGACTTTC. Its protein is CASSHEPPDRLSGANVLTF.

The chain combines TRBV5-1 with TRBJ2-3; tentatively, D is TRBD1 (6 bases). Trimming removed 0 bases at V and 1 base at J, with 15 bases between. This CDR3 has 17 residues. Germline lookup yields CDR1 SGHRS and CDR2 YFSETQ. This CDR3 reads CASSLEARTAGTDTQYF. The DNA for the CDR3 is TGCGCCAGCAGCTTGGAAGCTAGGACAGCCGGCACAGATACGCAGTATTTT.

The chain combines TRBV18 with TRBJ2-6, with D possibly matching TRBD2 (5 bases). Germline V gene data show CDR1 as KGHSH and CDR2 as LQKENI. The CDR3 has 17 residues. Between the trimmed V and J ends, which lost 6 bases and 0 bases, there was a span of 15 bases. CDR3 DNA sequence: TGTGCCAGCTCTTCCGGGGTGGGAAACTCTGGGGCCAACGTCCTGACTTTC. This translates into CASSSGVGNSGANVLTF.

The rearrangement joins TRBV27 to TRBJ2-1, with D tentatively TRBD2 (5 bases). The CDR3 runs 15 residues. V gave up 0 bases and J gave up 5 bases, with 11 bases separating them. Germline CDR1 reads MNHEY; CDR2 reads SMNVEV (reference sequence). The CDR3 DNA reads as TGTGCCAGCAGTTTATCGGCGGGTAGTCACAATGAGCAGTTCTTC. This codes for CASSLSAGSHNEQFF.

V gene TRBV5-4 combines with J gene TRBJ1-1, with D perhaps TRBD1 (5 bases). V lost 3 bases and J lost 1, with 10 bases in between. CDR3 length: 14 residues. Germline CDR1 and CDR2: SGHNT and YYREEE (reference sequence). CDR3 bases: TGTGCCAGCAGCTCGGGACTTACGAACACTGAAGCTTTCTTT. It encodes CASSSGLTNTEAFF.

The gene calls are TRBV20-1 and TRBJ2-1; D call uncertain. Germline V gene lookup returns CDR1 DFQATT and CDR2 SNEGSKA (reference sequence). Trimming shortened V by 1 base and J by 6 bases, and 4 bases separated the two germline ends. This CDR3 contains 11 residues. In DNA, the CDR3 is TGCAGTGCTAGAGGACTCAATGAGCAGTTCTTC. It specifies CSARGLNEQFF.

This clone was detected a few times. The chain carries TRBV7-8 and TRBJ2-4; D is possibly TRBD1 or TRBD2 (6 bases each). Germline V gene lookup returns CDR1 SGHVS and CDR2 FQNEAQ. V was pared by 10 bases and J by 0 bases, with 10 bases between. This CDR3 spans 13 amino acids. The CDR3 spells CATRGLAKNIQYF. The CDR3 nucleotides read TGTGCCACCCGGGGGCTAGCCAAAAACATTCAGTACTTC.

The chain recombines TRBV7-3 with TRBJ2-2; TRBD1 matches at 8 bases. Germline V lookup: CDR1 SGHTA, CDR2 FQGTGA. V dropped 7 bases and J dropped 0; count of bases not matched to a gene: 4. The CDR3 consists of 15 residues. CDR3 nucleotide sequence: TGTGCCAGCACCCTGACAGGGGCGAACACCGGGGAGCTGTTTTTT. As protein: CASTLTGANTGELFF. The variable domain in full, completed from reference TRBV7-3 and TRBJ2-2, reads GAGVSQTPSNKVTEKGKYVELRCDPISGHTALYWYRQSLGQGPEFLIYFQGTGAADDSGLPNDRFFAVRPEGSVSTLKIQRTERGDSAVYLCASTLTGANTGELFFGEGSRLTVL.

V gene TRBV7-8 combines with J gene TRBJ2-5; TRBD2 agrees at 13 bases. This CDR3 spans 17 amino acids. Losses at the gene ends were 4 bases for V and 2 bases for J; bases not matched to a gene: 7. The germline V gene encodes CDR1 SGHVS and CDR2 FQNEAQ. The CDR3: CASSSKRTSGSQETQYF. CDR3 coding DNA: TGTGCCAGCAGCTCAAAAAGGACTAGCGGGAGTCAAGAGACCCAGTACTTC.

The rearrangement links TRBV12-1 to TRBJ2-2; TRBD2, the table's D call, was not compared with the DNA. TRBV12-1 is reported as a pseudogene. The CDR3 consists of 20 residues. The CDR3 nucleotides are TGTGCCAGCACCAAGGGCGTCCGGGAGGGCGATAGTAGTAGTCCCGGGGAGCTGTTTTTT. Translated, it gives CASTKGVREGDSSSPGELFF.